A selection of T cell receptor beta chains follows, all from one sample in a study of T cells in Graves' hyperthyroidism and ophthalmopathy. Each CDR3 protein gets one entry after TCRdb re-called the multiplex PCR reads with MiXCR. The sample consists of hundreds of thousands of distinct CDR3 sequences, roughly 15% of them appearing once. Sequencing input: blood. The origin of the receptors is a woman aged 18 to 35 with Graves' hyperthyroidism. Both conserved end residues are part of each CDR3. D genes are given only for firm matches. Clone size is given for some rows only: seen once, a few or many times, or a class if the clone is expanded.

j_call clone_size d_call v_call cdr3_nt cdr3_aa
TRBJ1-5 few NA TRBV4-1 TGCGCCAGCAGCCAGCAGGGCGGGGGACGCAACAATCAGCCCCAGCATTTT CASSQQGGGRNNQPQHF
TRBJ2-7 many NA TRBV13 TGTGCCAGCAGCCAAACCACTAGTATTTACGAGCAGTACTTC CASSQTTSIYEQYF
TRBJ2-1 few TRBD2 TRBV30 TGTGCCTGGATATTGGGGACTAGCCACAATGAGCAGTTCTTC CAWILGTSHNEQFF
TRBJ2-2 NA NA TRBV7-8 TGTGCCAGCAGCTTTCTTATGGACTCCGGGGAGCTGTTTTTT CASSFLMDSGELFF
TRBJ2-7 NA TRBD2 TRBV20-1 TGCAGTGCTGACACCGGGACTAGCGGGAAGGTATACGAGCAGTACTTC CSADTGTSGKVYEQYF
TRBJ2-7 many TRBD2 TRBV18 TGTGCCAGCTCAAAACCTAGCGGGAGGAGGAGCTACGAGCAGTACTTC CASSKPSGRRSYEQYF
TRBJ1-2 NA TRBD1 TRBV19 TGTGCCAGTAGTACGGGACAGGTCTATGGCTACACCTTC CASSTGQVYGYTF
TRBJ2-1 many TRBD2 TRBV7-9 TGTGCCAGCAGCTTAGCCGGGACTAGTGCCCACAATGAGCAGTTCTTC CASSLAGTSAHNEQFF
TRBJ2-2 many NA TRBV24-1 TGTGCCACCAGTTCGACAGTTGCGAACACCGGGGAGCTGTTTTTT CATSSTVANTGELFF
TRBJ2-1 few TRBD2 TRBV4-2 TGTGCCAGCAGCCAAGATTTACTCCCGAGGGTAGCGGGAGGCAATGAGCAGTTCTTC CASSQDLLPRVAGGNEQFF
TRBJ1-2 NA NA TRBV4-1 TGCGCCAGCAGCCAAGATCGGGGGCAGGGCTATGGCTACACCTTC CASSQDRGQGYGYTF
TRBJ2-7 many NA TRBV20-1 TGCAGTGCTTACCCGCGGCTAGCAGGCGAGCAGTACTTC CSAYPRLAGEQYF
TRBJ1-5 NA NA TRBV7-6 TGTGCCAGCAGCTTAGGCGGGGGCCCAGGTCAGCCCCAGCATTTT CASSLGGGPGQPQHF
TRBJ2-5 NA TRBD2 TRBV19 TGTGCCAGTAGGAATACGGGACTAGCGGAGTTGGATATCGGGGAGACCCAGTACTTC CASRNTGLAELDIGETQYF
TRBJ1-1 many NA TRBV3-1 TGTGCCAGCAGCCAATTGACAGGCGCCAGTGAAGCTTTCTTT CASSQLTGASEAFF
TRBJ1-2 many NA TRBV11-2 TGTGCCAGCAGCTTACGGGCAGGGGATGGCTACACCTTC CASSLRAGDGYTF